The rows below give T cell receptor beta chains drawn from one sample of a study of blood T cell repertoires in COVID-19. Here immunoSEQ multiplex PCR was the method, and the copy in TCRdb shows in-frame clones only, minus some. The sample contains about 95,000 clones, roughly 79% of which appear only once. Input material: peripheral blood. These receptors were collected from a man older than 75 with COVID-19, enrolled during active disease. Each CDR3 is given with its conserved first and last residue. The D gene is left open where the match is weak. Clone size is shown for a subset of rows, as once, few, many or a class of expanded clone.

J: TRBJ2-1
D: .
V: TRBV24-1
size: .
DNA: TGTGCCACCAGTAGCCTTATCAATGAGCAGTTCTTC
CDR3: CATSSLINEQFF

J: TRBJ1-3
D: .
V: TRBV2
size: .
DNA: TGTGCCAGCAGTCGGACAGCTAACTCTGGAAACACCATATATTTT
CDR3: CASSRTANSGNTIYF

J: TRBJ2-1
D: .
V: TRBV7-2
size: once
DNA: TGTGCCAGCAGCCCCGCGGTCGCCATCAATGAGCAGTTCTTC
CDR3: CASSPAVAINEQFF

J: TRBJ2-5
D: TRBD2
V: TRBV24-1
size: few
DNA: TGTGCCACCAGTGATGTGGGACTAGCGGGAGGAGGAGAGACCCAGTACTTC
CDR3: CATSDVGLAGGGETQYF

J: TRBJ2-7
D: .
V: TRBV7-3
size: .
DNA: TGTGCCAGCAGCTTAACTAGCGCGGTACCCTACGAGCAGTACTTC
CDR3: CASSLTSAVPYEQYF

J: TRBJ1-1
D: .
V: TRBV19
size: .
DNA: TGTGCCAGCACTTCTAGCAAGTTGAACACTGAAGCTTTCTTT
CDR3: CASTSSKLNTEAFF

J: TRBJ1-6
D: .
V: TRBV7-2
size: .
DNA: TGTGCCAGCAGCCCACTAGGACCAAATTCACCCCTCCACTTT
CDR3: CASSPLGPNSPLHF

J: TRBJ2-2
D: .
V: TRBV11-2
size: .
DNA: TGTGCCAGCAGCTTAGGGCAGAACACCGGGGAGCTGTTTTTT
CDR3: CASSLGQNTGELFF

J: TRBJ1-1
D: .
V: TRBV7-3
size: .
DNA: TGTGCCAGCAGCTTAACGGGGGGGACCGAAGCTTTCTTT
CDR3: CASSLTGGTEAFF

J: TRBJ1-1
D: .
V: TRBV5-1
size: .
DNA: TGCGCCAGCTCGTCGAACACTGAAGCTTTCTTT
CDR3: CASSSNTEAFF

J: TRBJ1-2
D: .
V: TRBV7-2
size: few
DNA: TGTGCCAGCAGCGCAAATGCAGGGTTGTATGGCTACACCTTC
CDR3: CASSANAGLYGYTF

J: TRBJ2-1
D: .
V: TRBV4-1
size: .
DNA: TGCGCCAGCAGCCAAACTAGACTTAGTCAGCAGTTCTTC
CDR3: CASSQTRLSQQFF

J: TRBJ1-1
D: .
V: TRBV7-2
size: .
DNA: TGTGCCAGCAGCTTAGAGGGGTCGAACACTGAAGCTTTCTTT
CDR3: CASSLEGSNTEAFF

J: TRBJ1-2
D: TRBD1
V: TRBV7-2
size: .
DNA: TGTGCCAGCAGCTTAGTCCGGACAGGGTGGTATGGCTACACCTTC
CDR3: CASSLVRTGWYGYTF

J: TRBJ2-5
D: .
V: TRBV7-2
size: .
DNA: TGTGCCAGCAGCTTAGACGGGTACCAAGAGACCCAGTACTTC
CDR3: CASSLDGYQETQYF

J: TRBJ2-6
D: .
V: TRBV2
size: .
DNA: TGTGCCAGCAGTGCTTCGGTCGGGACAACTGGGGCCAACGTCCTGACTTTC
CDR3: CASSASVGTTGANVLTF

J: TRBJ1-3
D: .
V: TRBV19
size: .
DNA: TGTGCCAGTAGTATAAGGGGGACTGGAAACACCATATATTTT
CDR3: CASSIRGTGNTIYF

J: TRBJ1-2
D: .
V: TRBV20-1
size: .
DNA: TGCAGTGCTAGTCTGACGGGGAGTAGCCATGGCTACACCTTC
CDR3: CSASLTGSSHGYTF

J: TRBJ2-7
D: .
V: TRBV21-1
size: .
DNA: TGTGCCAGCACCCACTACGAGCAGTACTTC
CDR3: CASTHYEQYF

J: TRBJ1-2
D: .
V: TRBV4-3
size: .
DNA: TGCGCCAGCAGCCAAGATTTGGCAGGGCCGGGGGGTGGCTACACCTTC
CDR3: CASSQDLAGPGGGYTF

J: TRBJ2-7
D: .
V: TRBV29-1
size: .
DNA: TGCAGCGTTGATAGCCCCGGGGGAGGTGAGCAGTACTTC
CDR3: CSVDSPGGGEQYF

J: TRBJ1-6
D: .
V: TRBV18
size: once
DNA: TGTGCCAGCTCACCGGCCGGGTCTAAGAATTCACCCCTCCACTTT
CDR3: CASSPAGSKNSPLHF

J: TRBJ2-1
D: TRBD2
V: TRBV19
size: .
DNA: TGTGCCAGTAGTTTACCTACTAGCGGGAGTGGGAATGAGCAGTTCTTC
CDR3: CASSLPTSGSGNEQFF

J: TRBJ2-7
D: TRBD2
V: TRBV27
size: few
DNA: TGTGCCAGCAGTTTAGGTCTAGCGGGAGCGGGCGAGCAGTACTTC
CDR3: CASSLGLAGAGEQYF

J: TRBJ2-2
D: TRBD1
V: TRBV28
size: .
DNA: TGTGCCAGCTTAAGACAGGGCAACACCGGGGAGCTGTTTTTT
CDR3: CASLRQGNTGELFF